This T cell receptor beta chain was identified in a study of blood T cell repertoires in COVID-19. Turning to the study itself: The United States, Italy and Spain supplied acute and convalescent COVID-19 samples. PBMCs, B-cell-depleted T cells, or T cells provided the cDNA or gDNA that made up the material.

In the source study's methods: Amplification from reference gene primers served as the basis for estimated nucleated cell counts. The data were produced by immunoSEQ multiplex PCR, yet TCRdb's version contains in-frame clones alone and is incomplete. Clonal size and the V and J genes are those of that table, whereas D and trimming came from the DNA. The sample lists approximately 36,000 clones, 75% to 90% occurring once. Germline CDR1 reads LNHDA; CDR2 reads SQIVND (reference sequence). The CDR3 spans 15 residues. J was trimmed by 7 bases and V by 1 base; bases with no gene match: 5. The sample taken for sequencing was peripheral blood. This rearrangement joins TRBV19 to TRBJ2-2; 8 positions agree with TRBD2. This TCR derives from a human donor in a cohort sampled during active or convalescent COVID-19. The donor label of this sample is uncertain. The CDR3 sequence is CASSIGTSRVGELFF. CDR3 nucleotides: TGTGCCAGTAGTATAGGGACTAGCCGAGTCGGGGAGCTGTTTTTT.